This T cell receptor (beta chain) was identified in a study of PD-1 blockade in classical Hodgkin lymphoma. Whole-study findings and limits: Relapsed/refractory patients reportedly had the lowest baseline TCR diversity, below newly diagnosed patients, who were below healthy donors. Newly diagnosed and completely responding patients shared comparable baseline diversity.

Every patient had relapsed following autologous stem cell transplantation, and cohorts differed in brentuximab vedotin exposure. Here immunoSEQ multiplex PCR was the method, and the copy in TCRdb shows in-frame clones only, minus some. The sample carries around 40,000 clones, over 55% recorded once. About this clone itself: The target antigen is unknown.

This specimen consisted of peripheral blood mononuclear cells (PBMCs), obtained at baseline. The source of this sequence is a human donor with classical Hodgkin lymphoma.

The CDR3 sequence: CSVEVEVGYGYTF. Here the CDR3 DNA reads TGCAGCGTTGAGGTGGAGGTAGGCTATGGCTACACCTTC. This chain connects TRBV29-1 to TRBJ1-2; D is uncertain. The CDR3 totals 13 residues. The V gene's germline CDR1 is SQVTM and CDR2 ANQGSEA. V shed 3 bases and J shed 4 bases, with 12 bases lying between them.